This T cell receptor beta chain was identified in a study of cytomegalovirus exposure and HLA in healthy donors. Points from the study as a whole: Clonal expansion was found to be greater in HLA-associated TCR beta chains than in equally common others in a later analysis.

About this clone: Its antigen is as yet unknown.

CDR1 MNHEY and CDR2 SMNVEV come from the germline V gene (reference sequence). The CDR3 loop spans 18 amino acids. With V trimmed by 5 bases and J by 2 bases, 10 bases remained unmatched. PCR employed 60 Vbeta and 13 Jbeta primers. Sequencing used immunoSEQ multiplex PCR; TCRdb keeps in-frame clones, though not all of them. Its table lists under 45,000 clones. The sequencing sample was made of PBMCs. The chain links TRBV27 to TRBJ2-7; TRBD2 matches at 15 bases. The sequence was obtained from a male donor in good health and CMV-seronegative. The CDR3 region has the DNA TGTGCCAGCAGTCCAGGACTAGCGGGGGGGCAGGGTCCCTACGAGCAGTACTTC. Its protein product is CASSPGLAGGQGPYEQYF.